The subject of this entry is one T cell receptor (beta chain). Its specificity is not known. Regarding time point: week 23, last vaccination. Doses consisted of 300 ug of mutant IDH1 20-mer peptide each, paired with topical imiquimod. Donor tumors were new WHO grade 3 or 4 IDH1-mutant, ATRX-lost astrocytomas. This CDR3 has 15 amino acids. Germline CDR1 reads MNHEY; CDR2 reads SVGAGI. Trimming removed 4 bases from V and 3 bases from J, with 15 bases in between. These data come from a study of a mutant IDH1 vaccine in newly diagnosed glioma. Study-wide background: Patients got radiotherapy, temozolomide, or both beforehand, and most got both. General study results and limits: Researchers report vaccine-induced immune responses in roughly 93% of patients. Pseudoprogression appeared unlinked to shifts in leading peripheral T cell clonotypes.

TCRdb's copy holds only in-frame clones and misses some; the assay was immunoSEQ multiplex PCR. The table lists some 80,000 clones, roughly 85% of them singletons. The chain has TRBV6-5 and TRBJ1-1; no definite D call. This material consisted of PBMCs, taken from a glioma patient whose treatment included an IDH1 peptide vaccine. The receptor comes from a woman between 45 and 60 years old with glioma. In nucleotides, the CDR3 is TGTGCCAGCAGTTCACCGGGGAGACGGGACACTGAAGCTTTCTTT. Translating gives CASSSPGRRDTEAFF.